The 15 T cell receptor beta chains listed next were all sequenced from one sample in a study of T cell changes during pregnancy in multiple sclerosis. Sequencing used immunoSEQ multiplex PCR; TCRdb keeps in-frame clones, though not all of them. Among about 130,000 clones, 95% to 98% were seen once, and the ten largest hold roughly 0.45%. Sequencing was performed on peripheral blood, taken after pregnancy. Receptors originate from a female donor with multiple sclerosis, enrolled in a pregnancy study.

The rearrangement uses TRBV19 and TRBJ2-7; 7 bases match TRBD1. J was trimmed by 3 bases and V by 8 bases; bases with no gene match: 4. The germline CDR1 and CDR2 sequences are LNHDA and SQIVND (reference sequence). This CDR3 spans 12 amino acids. The CDR3 nucleotides are TGTGCCAGTCGGGACAGAAACTACGAGCAGTACTTC. Its protein is CASRDRNYEQYF. The full variable domain, in which reference TRBV19 and TRBJ2-7 provide the parts outside the CDR3, is DGGITQSPKYLFRKEGQNVTLSCEQNLNHDAMYWYRQDPGQGLRLIYYSQIVNDFQKGDIAEGYSVSREKKESFPLTVTSAQKNPTAFYLCASRDRNYEQYFGPGTRLTVT.

The rearrangement joins TRBV19 to TRBJ2-7, with TRBD1 as a possible D gene (6 bases). Trimming removed 3 bases at V and 1 base at J, with 13 bases between. In germline, CDR1 is LNHDA, CDR2 SQIVND (reference sequence). The length of the CDR3 is 15 residues. The CDR3 DNA reads as TGTGCCAGTAGTATGGGGCAGGGGCCTTCCTACGAGCAGTACTTC. It codes for CASSMGQGPSYEQYF.

The chain has TRBV21-1 and TRBJ2-3; TRBD1, the D gene given by the table, was not confirmed from the DNA. TRBV21-1 is listed as a pseudogene. CDR3 length: 19 residues. CDR3 protein: CASSKGGTGGVLFTDTQYF. The CDR3 DNA reads as TGTGCCAGCAGCAAAGGAGGGACAGGGGGGGTCCTTTTCACAGATACGCAGTATTTT.

This sequence joins TRBV25-1 and TRBJ2-7; possibly TRBD1 for D (5 bases). The germline V gene encodes CDR1 MGHDK and CDR2 SYGVNS. The germline V and J ends were trimmed by 1 base and 7 bases, with 14 bases remaining between them. This CDR3 has 14 residues. The CDR3, as DNA: TGTGCCAGCAGTGAATGGGCCAGGGCGTGGGAGCAGTACTTC. Translating gives CASSEWARAWEQYF.

This clone was detected only once. The rearrangement uses TRBV27 and TRBJ2-2; D might be TRBD1 (5 bases). V shed 4 bases and J shed 9 bases, with 18 bases lying between them. There are 15 residues in the CDR3. Germline lookup yields CDR1 MNHEY and CDR2 SMNVEV (reference sequence). In DNA form, the CDR3 reads TGTGCCAGCAGTTACAGGTCCCTAATTGGTCGGGAGCTGTTTTTT. This sequence encodes CASSYRSLIGRELFF.

CDR3 in DNA: TGTGCCAGCAGCTCCGTCGACAGGGGGCCCACAGATACGCAGTATTTT. It specifies CASSSVDRGPTDTQYF. The chain uses TRBV7-9 and TRBJ2-3, with 10 bases that match TRBD1. The junction had 6 bases not matched to a gene; V was cut back by 4 bases and J by 2 bases. The CDR3 spans 16 residues. CDR1 and CDR2 (germline): SEHNR, FQNEAQ (reference sequence).

The rearrangement links TRBV30 to TRBJ1-5; 10 bases agree with TRBD1. With V trimmed by 4 bases and J by 2 bases, 8 bases remained unmatched. CDR3 size: 16 residues. Germline V lookup: CDR1 GTSNPN, CDR2 SVGIG (reference sequence). The CDR3 nucleotides read TGTGCCTGGACTAGCGGACAGGGGGTTGGCAATCAGCCCCAGCATTTT. It translates to CAWTSGQGVGNQPQHF.

This sequence joins TRBV19 and TRBJ2-1; possibly TRBD1 for D (7 bases). The V gene lost 3 bases and the J gene lost 9 bases, with 21 bases spanning the gap. CDR1 is LNHDA, CDR2 SQIVND, per germline (reference sequence). This CDR3 has 16 residues. CDR3 protein: CASSMGTRGLGGEQFF. The CDR3, as DNA: TGTGCCAGTAGTATGGGTACTAGGGGGCTCGGGGGTGAGCAGTTCTTC.

The V gene is TRBV2, the J gene TRBJ1-5; 10 bases fit TRBD1. Per germline, CDR1 SNHLY and CDR2 FYNNEI. The trim removed 6 bases at V and 8 bases at J, leaving 7 bases unmatched. This CDR3 has 14 residues. Here the CDR3 reads CASRGTGAGEPQHF. The CDR3, as DNA: TGTGCCAGCAGGGGGACAGGGGCTGGGGAGCCCCAGCATTTT.

The gene calls are TRBV6-1 and TRBJ2-1; possible D gene TRBD2, 6 bases. The germline V gene has CDR1 MNHNS and CDR2 SASEGT. Trimming cost V 3 bases and J 9 bases, with 15 bases left between them. The CDR3 spans 14 residues. The CDR3 DNA sequence: TGTGCCAGCAGTGATTTGGGACTCACCAGTGAGCAGTTCTTC. Translation gives CASSDLGLTSEQFF.

The rearrangement links TRBV19 to TRBJ2-5, with 11 bases aligning to TRBD1. V trimming: 3 bases; J trimming: 7 bases; junction bases outside the gene matches: 10. There are 16 residues in the CDR3. In germline, CDR1 is LNHDA, CDR2 SQIVND (reference sequence). As DNA, the CDR3 is TGTGCCAGTAGTATGGACAGGGGGCAATTTAGGGGGACCCAGTACTTC. Protein sequence: CASSMDRGQFRGTQYF.

The chain is built from TRBV6-7 and TRBJ2-3; 9 nucleotides agree with TRBD2. TRBV6-7 falls under the ORF class, with uncertain function. V shed 4 bases, J shed 0 bases, and the junction held 17 bases outside the gene matches. The CDR3 runs 20 residues. The CDR3 here is CASSSPSVAGVITSTDTQYF. CDR3 coding DNA: TGTGCCAGCAGTTCCCCCTCGGTAGCGGGAGTGATTACTAGCACAGATACGCAGTATTTT.

This CDR3 reads CASTGQANTGELFF. CDR3 DNA: TGTGCCAGCACTGGACAGGCGAACACCGGGGAGCTGTTTTTT. The genes are TRBV7-3 and TRBJ2-2; 7 bases agree with TRBD1. The CDR3 length is 14 residues. The germline gives CDR1 SGHTA, CDR2 FQGTGA. V gave up 7 bases and J gave up 0 bases; unmatched junction bases: 2.

The chain employs TRBV19 and TRBJ1-1; D ambiguous. The CDR3 sequence is 13 residues long. Germline V gene lookup returns CDR1 LNHDA and CDR2 SQIVND (reference sequence). Trimming left V 5 bases short and J 3 bases short, with 10 bases between. The CDR3 reads CASSPLRDTEAFF. CDR3 coding DNA: TGTGCCAGTAGTCCCCTTCGGGACACTGAAGCTTTCTTT.

V gene TRBV11-3 combines with J gene TRBJ1-1; D gene unclear. The V gene lost 2 bases and the J gene lost 8 bases, with 9 bases spanning the gap. CDR3 length: 12 amino acids. Germline-derived CDR1 and CDR2 are SGHNT and YENEEA. CDR3 in amino acids: CASSLSGAEAFF. The CDR3 bases are TGTGCCAGCAGCTTATCCGGAGCGGAAGCTTTCTTT.